This T cell receptor beta chain was sequenced for a study of T cell repertoires in aging, cancer and after chemotherapy. The overall study: Healthy donor repertoires were recorded over several months to years and showed clear clonal overlap.

Germline trimming cut 5 bases from V and 5 bases from J; bases unmatched to any gene: 7. CDR1 and CDR2 from the germline V gene are LNHNV and YYDKDF (reference sequence). The CDR3 extends over 15 amino acids. A mixed TRB-A/B primer pool amplified rearranged TRB by multiplex touch-down PCR. One entry per CDR3 protein results from TCRdb running MiXCR on the multiplex PCR reads. The sample consists of about 9,800 distinct CDR3 sequences, 30% to 45% of them appearing once. Amplification of TCR beta used genomic DNA extracted from peripheral blood. The chain is built from TRBV15 and TRBJ2-7, with TRBD2 identical over 12 bases. This clonotype was sampled from a human donor in good health. The sequenced material came from blood. The CDR3 is CATSGGLAGINEQYF. The CDR3 DNA is TGTGCCACCAGCGGAGGACTAGCGGGAATCAACGAGCAGTACTTC. Based on the CDR3 plus reference TRBV15 and TRBJ2-7, the full variable domain is DAMVIQNPRYQVTQFGKPVTLSCSQTLNHNVMYWYQQKSSQAPKLLFHYYDKDFNNEADTPDNFQSRRPNTSFCFLDIRSPGLGDTAMYLCATSGGLAGINEQYFGPGTRLTVT.